The rows below give T cell receptor beta chains drawn from one sample of a study of blood T cell repertoires in COVID-19. Clones were read by immunoSEQ multiplex PCR, and TCRdb kept only the in-frame ones, dropping some. The sample holds roughly 290,000 clones; around four fifths are singletons and the top ten take 4.1%. The sample taken for sequencing was peripheral blood. These receptor sequences come from a woman aged 50 to 60 with active or convalescent COVID-19. The CDR3 runs from the conserved cysteine through the conserved F or W. Fields, in order: V gene, J gene, clone size, D gene, CDR3 DNA, CDR3 protein. D genes are given only for firm matches. The listing skips clone size in some rows; elsewhere it reads once, few, many or a size class.

TRBV21-1	TRBJ1-4	NA	NA	TGTGCCAGCGACAAAATTCCGACTAGGGACAGGGAGGGCCTGGCGACTAATGAAAAACTGTTTTTT	CASDKIPTRDREGLATNEKLFF
TRBV7-9	TRBJ1-1	NA	TRBD1	TGTGCCAGCAGCTTGGGACAGGGATTGAACACTGAAGCTTTCTTT	CASSLGQGLNTEAFF
TRBV5-1	TRBJ2-7	NA	TRBD1	TGCGCCAGCACCCTTTGGGCAGGGGGCTACGAGCAGTACTTC	CASTLWAGGYEQYF
TRBV3-1/TRBV3-2	TRBJ1-2	NA	TRBD1	TGTGCCAGCAGCCAACTGGGGACAGGGACACACTATGGCTACACCTTC	CASSQLGTGTHYGYTF
TRBV6-1	TRBJ1-6	NA	TRBD1	TGTGCCAGCAGTCAAGCCCGGGACAGAAATTCACCCCTCCACTTT	CASSQARDRNSPLHF
TRBV9	TRBJ1-4	NA	TRBD1	TGTGCCAGCAGCAGGGGGGACAGTGAAAAACTGTTTTTT	CASSRGDSEKLFF
TRBV7-9	TRBJ1-4	NA	NA	TGTGCCAGCAGCCTAGACCTCGGGAATGAAAAACTGTTTTTT	CASSLDLGNEKLFF
TRBV5-5	TRBJ2-7	NA	NA	TGTGCCAGCAGACCCGTAGGGGCCTCTACTTTCTACGAGCAGTACTTC	CASRPVGASTFYEQYF
TRBV11-3	TRBJ2-7	NA	NA	TGTGCCAGCAGCAAGCGGGAGCAGTACTTC	CASSKREQYF
TRBV5-1	TRBJ2-3	NA	NA	TGCGCCAGCAGCTCGGAGGGCCGTGGCACAGATACGCAGTATTTT	CASSSEGRGTDTQYF
TRBV11-2	TRBJ2-7	NA	TRBD1	TGTGCCAGCAGCCAGGGACAGGGGAGCTCCTACGAGCAGTACTTC	CASSQGQGSSYEQYF
TRBV28	TRBJ2-7	NA	TRBD2	TGTGCCAGCAGGGGGACTAGCCGATCCTACGAGCAGTACTTC	CASRGTSRSYEQYF
TRBV19	TRBJ1-3	NA	NA	TGTGCCAGTAGTCGCGGACTGCCCTCTGGAAACACCATATATTTT	CASSRGLPSGNTIYF
TRBV6-5	TRBJ2-1	NA	TRBD1	TGTGCCAGCAGGTCCGGGACAGGGGTCCACAATGAGCAGTTCTTC	CASRSGTGVHNEQFF
TRBV30	TRBJ2-4	few	TRBD2	TGTGCCTCGGGACTAGCGGGAGGAAGTAGCATTCAGTACTTC	CASGLAGGSSIQYF
TRBV27	TRBJ1-1	NA	TRBD1	TGTGCCAGCAGTTCAGGGGACAGGGAAGCTTTCTTT	CASSSGDREAFF
TRBV28	TRBJ1-5	NA	NA	TGTGCCAGCAACCCGGGTGGGGGAGGTCAGCCCCAGCATTTT	CASNPGGGGQPQHF
TRBV18	TRBJ2-7	NA	TRBD2	TGTGCCAGCTCACCGGCCCTAGCGGCCGGCTCCTACGAGCAGTACTTC	CASSPALAAGSYEQYF
TRBV18	TRBJ2-7	NA	NA	TGTGCCAGCTCACCACGTCTAGCGAACTCCTACGAGCAGTACTTC	CASSPRLANSYEQYF